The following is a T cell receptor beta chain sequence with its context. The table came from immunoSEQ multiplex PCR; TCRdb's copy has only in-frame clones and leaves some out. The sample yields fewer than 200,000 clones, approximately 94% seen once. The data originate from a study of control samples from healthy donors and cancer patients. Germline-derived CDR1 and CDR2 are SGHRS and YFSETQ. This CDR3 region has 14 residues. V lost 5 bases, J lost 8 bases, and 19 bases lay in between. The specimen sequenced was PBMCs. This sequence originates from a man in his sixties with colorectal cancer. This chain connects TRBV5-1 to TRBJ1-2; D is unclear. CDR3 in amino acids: CASRVGELMGGYTF. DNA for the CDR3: TGCGCCAGCAGAGTGGGCGAGCTGATGGGAGGCTACACCTTC.